The present TCR beta chain was sequenced within a study of blood T cell repertoires in COVID-19. Only in-frame clones appear in the TCRdb table, and some are missing; sequencing was by immunoSEQ multiplex PCR. The sample yields approximately 170,000 clones, approximately 82% seen once. The CDR3 consists of 14 residues. Germline V gives CDR1 SGHAT, CDR2 FQNNGV. Trimming cost V 1 base and J 5 bases, with 11 bases left between them. Sequenced input: peripheral blood. This clonotype was sampled from an elderly woman with active or convalescent COVID-19. This chain connects TRBV11-2 to TRBJ1-1; D possibly corresponds to TRBD1 (6 bases). CDR3 sequence: CASSLVGTPTEAFF. The CDR3 DNA follows: TGTGCCAGCAGCTTAGTAGGGACACCTACTGAAGCTTTCTTT.